Listed here is a single T cell receptor beta chain. Its antigen remains unknown. This specimen belongs to a study of cytomegalovirus exposure and HLA in healthy donors. Whole-study results and caveats: Clonal expansion, a later analysis showed, was greater in HLA-associated TCR beta chains than in equally common others.

The PCR contained 60 Vbeta and 13 Jbeta primers. Measured with immunoSEQ multiplex PCR; TCRdb has only the in-frame clones, and not every one. The repertoire holds 100,000 to 150,000 clones, with about 80% as singletons. CDR1 and CDR2 from the germline V gene are MNHNS and SASEGT. The CDR3 has 14 amino acids. V was pared by 8 bases and J by 5 bases, with 17 bases between. Specimen: PBMCs. This sequence originates from a woman aged 50 to 60 in good health and CMV-seronegative. The chain uses TRBV6-1 and TRBJ2-3, with D possibly TRBD2 on 5 matching bases. The CDR3: CASCPGLELDTQYF. The CDR3 DNA reads TGTGCCAGCTGCCCGGGGTTAGAGTTAGATACGCAGTATTTT.